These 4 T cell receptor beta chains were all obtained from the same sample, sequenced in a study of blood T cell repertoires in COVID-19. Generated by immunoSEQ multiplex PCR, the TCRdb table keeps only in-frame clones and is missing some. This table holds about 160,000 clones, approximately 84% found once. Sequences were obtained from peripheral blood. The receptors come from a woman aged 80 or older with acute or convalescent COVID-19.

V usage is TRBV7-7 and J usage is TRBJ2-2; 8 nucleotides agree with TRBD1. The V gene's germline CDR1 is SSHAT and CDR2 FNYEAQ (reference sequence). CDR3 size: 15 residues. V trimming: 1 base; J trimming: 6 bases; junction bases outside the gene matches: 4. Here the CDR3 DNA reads TGTGCCAGCAGCTTAGGGACAGGGAGGTCCGGGGAGCTGTTTTTT. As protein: CASSLGTGRSGELFF.

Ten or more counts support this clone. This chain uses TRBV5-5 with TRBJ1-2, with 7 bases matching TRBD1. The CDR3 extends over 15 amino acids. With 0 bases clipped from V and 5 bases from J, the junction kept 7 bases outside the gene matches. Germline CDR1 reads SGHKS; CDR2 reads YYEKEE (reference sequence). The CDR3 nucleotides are TGTGCCAGCAGCTTGGCCAGGGGGGTACCTTATGGCTACACCTTC. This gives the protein CASSLARGVPYGYTF.

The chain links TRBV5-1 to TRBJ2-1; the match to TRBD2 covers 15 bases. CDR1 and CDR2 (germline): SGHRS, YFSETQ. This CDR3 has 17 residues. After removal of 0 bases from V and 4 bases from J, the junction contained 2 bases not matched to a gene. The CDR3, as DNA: TGCGCCAGCAGCTTGGGGGGACTAGCGGGAGGATACAATGAGCAGTTCTTC. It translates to CASSLGGLAGGYNEQFF.

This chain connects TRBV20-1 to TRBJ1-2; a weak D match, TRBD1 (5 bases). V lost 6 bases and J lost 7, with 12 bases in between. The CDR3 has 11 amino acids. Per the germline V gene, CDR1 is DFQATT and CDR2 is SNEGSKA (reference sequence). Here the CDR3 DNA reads TGCAGTGCCTACAGGACCGGTGGCTACACCTTC. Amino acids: CSAYRTGGYTF.